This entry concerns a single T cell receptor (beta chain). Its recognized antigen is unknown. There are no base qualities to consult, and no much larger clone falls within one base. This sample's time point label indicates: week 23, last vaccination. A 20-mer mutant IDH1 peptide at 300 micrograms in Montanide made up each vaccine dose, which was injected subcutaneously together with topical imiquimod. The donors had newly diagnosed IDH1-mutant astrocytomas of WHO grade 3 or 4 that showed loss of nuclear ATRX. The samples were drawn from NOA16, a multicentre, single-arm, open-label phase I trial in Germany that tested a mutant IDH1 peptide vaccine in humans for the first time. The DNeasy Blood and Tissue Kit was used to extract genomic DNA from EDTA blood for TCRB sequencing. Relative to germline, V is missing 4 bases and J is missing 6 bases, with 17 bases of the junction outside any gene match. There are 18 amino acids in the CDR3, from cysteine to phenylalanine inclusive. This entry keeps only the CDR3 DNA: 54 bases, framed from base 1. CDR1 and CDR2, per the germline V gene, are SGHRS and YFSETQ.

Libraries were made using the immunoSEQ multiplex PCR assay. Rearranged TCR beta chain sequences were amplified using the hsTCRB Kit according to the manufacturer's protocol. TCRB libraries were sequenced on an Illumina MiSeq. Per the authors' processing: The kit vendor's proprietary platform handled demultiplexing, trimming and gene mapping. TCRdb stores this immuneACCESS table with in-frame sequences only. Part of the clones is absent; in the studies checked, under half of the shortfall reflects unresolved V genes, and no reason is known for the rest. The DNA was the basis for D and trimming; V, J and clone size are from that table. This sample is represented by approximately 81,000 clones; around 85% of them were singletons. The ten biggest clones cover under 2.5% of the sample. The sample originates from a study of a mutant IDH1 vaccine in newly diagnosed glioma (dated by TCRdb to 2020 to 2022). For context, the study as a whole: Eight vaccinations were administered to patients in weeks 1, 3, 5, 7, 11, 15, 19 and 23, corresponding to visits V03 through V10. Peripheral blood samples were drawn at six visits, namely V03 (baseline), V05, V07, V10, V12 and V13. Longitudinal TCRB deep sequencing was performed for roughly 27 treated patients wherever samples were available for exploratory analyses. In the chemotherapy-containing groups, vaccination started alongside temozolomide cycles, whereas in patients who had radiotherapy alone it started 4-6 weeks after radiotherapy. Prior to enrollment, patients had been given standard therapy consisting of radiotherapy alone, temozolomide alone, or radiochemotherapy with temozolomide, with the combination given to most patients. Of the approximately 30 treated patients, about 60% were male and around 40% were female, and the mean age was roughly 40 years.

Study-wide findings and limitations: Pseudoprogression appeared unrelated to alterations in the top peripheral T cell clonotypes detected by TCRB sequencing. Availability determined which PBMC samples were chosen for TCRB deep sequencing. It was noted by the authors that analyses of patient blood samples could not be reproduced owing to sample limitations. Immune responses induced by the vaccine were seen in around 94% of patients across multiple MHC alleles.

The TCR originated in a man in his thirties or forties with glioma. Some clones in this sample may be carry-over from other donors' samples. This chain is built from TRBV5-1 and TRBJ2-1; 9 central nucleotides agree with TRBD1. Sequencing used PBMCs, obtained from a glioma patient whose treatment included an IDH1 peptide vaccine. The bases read TGCGCCAGCAGCCAACTCCCCACGCAGGGACAGGGATCCAATGAGCAGTTCTTC. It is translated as CASSQLPTQGQGSNEQFF.